The rows below give T cell receptor beta chains drawn from one sample of a study of cytomegalovirus exposure and HLA in healthy donors. Generated by immunoSEQ multiplex PCR, the TCRdb table keeps only in-frame clones and is missing some. The sample includes about 100,000 clones, almost 96% of them seen just once. The source material was PBMCs. These receptors were obtained from a woman under 30 in good health and CMV-seronegative. The CDR3 runs from the conserved cysteine through the conserved F or W. D genes are given only for firm matches. Some rows mark clone size as missing; the rest say once, few, many or name a class of expanded clone.

few TRBJ1-3 TRBV9 . TGTGCCAGCAGCGTAGGACCAGGGGCTGGAAACACCATATATTTT CASSVGPGAGNTIYF
. TRBJ2-2 TRBV15 TRBD2 TGTGCCACCAGCAGATTAGCGGGGCCGAACACCGGGGAGCTGTTTTTT CATSRLAGPNTGELFF
. TRBJ2-1 TRBV7-9 . TGTGCCAGCCGAAAGACTATTAACAATGAGCAGTTCTTC CASRKTINNEQFF
. TRBJ2-1 TRBV27 TRBD2 TGTGCCAGCCGTGACCGGGGGGGCCGGAATGAGCAGTTCTTC CASRDRGGRNEQFF
. TRBJ2-7 TRBV7-3 . TGTGCCAGCAGCCCACGAGGAGGGCTCGAGCAGTACTTC CASSPRGGLEQYF
. TRBJ2-3 TRBV7-2 . TGTGCCAGCAGCTTAGAAGGGGCAGATACGCAGTATTTT CASSLEGADTQYF
. TRBJ1-2 TRBV6-6 . TGTGCCAGCAGTTATGCTGGGGGCCAGTATGGCTACACCTTC CASSYAGGQYGYTF
. TRBJ2-7 TRBV18 . TGTGCCAGCTCACCAGGGGGACAAGCCCACGAGCAGTACTTC CASSPGGQAHEQYF
. TRBJ2-3 TRBV10-3 TRBD2 TGTGCCATCAGTTCCAGGCGGCGGGGGGACACAGATACGCAGTATTTT CAISSRRRGDTDTQYF
. TRBJ2-7 TRBV6-1 . TGTGCCAGCAGTGTAGTAGGGGACGAGCAGTACTTC CASSVVGDEQYF
. TRBJ1-5 TRBV28 TRBD1 TGTGCCAGCATCGACAGGGGGCGCAATCAGCCCCAGCATTTT CASIDRGRNQPQHF
. TRBJ1-1 TRBV5-6 TRBD1 TGTGCCAGCAGCGCATTGGACAGGGACCAAGGTGAAGCTTTCTTT CASSALDRDQGEAFF
. TRBJ2-1 TRBV7-7 . TGTGCTAGCAGCTTAGACCGAGAATACAATGAGCAGTTCTTC CASSLDREYNEQFF
. TRBJ2-5 TRBV6-1 TRBD1 TGTGCCAGCAGTGATGCCACAGGGGTCGCTCAAGAGACCCAGTACTTC CASSDATGVAQETQYF
. TRBJ2-2 TRBV7-9 . TGTGCCAGCAGGGGGCAGGCAAACACCGGGGAGCTGTTTTTT CASRGQANTGELFF
once TRBJ2-7 TRBV5-1 TRBD1 TGCGCCAGCAGCTTGGGACAGGGTGACTACGAGCAGTACTTC CASSLGQGDYEQYF
. TRBJ1-4 TRBV10-2 . TGCGCCAGCAGAGCCGGACAGAAGGGTAATGAAAAACTGTTTTTT CASRAGQKGNEKLFF
once TRBJ1-1 TRBV9 . TGTGCCAGCAGTCAAGACTTTTTCACTGAAGCTTTCTTT CASSQDFFTEAFF
once TRBJ2-1 TRBV28 TRBD1 TGTGCCAGCGCTACACCGCAGGGGGTCAATGAGCAGTTCTTC CASATPQGVNEQFF
. TRBJ1-5 TRBV28 . TGTGCCAGCACTTATAGCAATCAGCCCCAGCATTTT CASTYSNQPQHF
. TRBJ2-7 TRBV27 . TGTGCCAGCAGTCCGGGGACTCTGGCCTACGAGCAGTACTTC CASSPGTLAYEQYF
. TRBJ1-2 TRBV5-8 . TGTGCCAGCAGCCCTTGGAGGGACCCTGGCTACACCTTC CASSPWRDPGYTF